This TCR beta chain is from a study of T cell repertoires in cytomegalovirus infection (dated by TCRdb to about 2019). Broadly, across the study: Recently identified HLA-C-restricted CMV epitopes, whose presentation resists viral immunomodulation, were targeted by peptide stimulations together with well-studied HLA-B-restricted epitopes. Donor HLA type was relevant to the analysis, because carriage of CMV infection together with the matching HLA type was indicated by public TCR beta signatures.

The CDR3 runs 14 residues from the cysteine to the phenylalanine. The CDR3 DNA has 42 bases and is translated from base 1. The germline V gene (reference sequence) provides CDR1 MNHEY and CDR2 SMNVEV. V is clipped by 6 bases and J by 1 base, and the sequence between their germline boundaries is 13 bases long. The investigation overall reported the following: In both this cohort and an independent cohort of under 450 donors, the cumulative frequency of public TCR beta family members distinguished carriers of CMV infection plus the relevant HLA type. The ex vivo response was dominated by HLA-C-restricted CMV-specific TCR beta clonotypes, and the single most frequent clonotype in two of eight donors was supplied by these HLA-C-restricted clonotypes.

This clonotype has just a few counts. Which antigen it targets is not known. Per-base quality was not reported, and no clone a single base away is much larger than it. The sample was run on an Illumina HiSeq 1500. TCRdb trimmed the raw reads at Q25, called clones with MiXCR and kept productive beta chains. Identical CDR3 proteins give one entry, which carries the most common genes and DNA. Here the sample has roughly 920,000 distinct CDR3 sequences; roughly 30% occur a single time. Of the sample, around an eighth is held by the ten largest clones. Sample treatment or condition, as interpreted from the label and publication: in vitro stimulation with specific CMV peptide epitopes to enrich CMV-specific T cells.

Recombination linked TRBV27 to TRBJ2-7; the D segment may tentatively be TRBD1 or TRBD2, each giving 6 matched bases. The source is a human donor in good health (CMV status not recorded). Some clones in this sample may be carry-over from other donors' samples. This specimen consisted of cultured CD8+ T cells from PBMCs, obtained from culture after CMV antigen stimulation. The DNA sequence is TGTGCCAGCAGCCGAGGGGGGATTTCCTACGAGCAGTACTTC. Its protein reads: CASSRGGISYEQYF.